The 25 T cell receptor beta chains reported below all come from one sample, sequenced in a study of cytomegalovirus exposure and HLA in healthy donors. The PCR used 60 Vbeta and 13 Jbeta primers. TCRdb's copy holds only in-frame clones and misses some; the assay was immunoSEQ multiplex PCR. The repertoire table contains approximately 50,000 clones. The sample was PBMCs. The source of these receptors is a female donor in good health and CMV-seronegative.

This rearrangement joins TRBV29-1 to TRBJ1-4, with D unresolved. The CDR3 loop spans 14 amino acids. Trimming shortened V by 6 bases and J by 0 bases, and 11 bases separated the two germline ends. The germline V gene encodes CDR1 SQVTM and CDR2 ANQGSEA. Here the CDR3 reads CSVDDGATNEKLFF. The CDR3 region has the DNA TGCAGCGTAGACGACGGAGCAACTAATGAAAAACTGTTTTTT.

V and J are TRBV30 and TRBJ2-5, with D possibly TRBD1 on 6 matching bases. CDR1 GTSNPN and CDR2 SVGIG come from the germline V gene (reference sequence). The V end lost 0 bases, the J end lost 5 bases, and 10 bases lay between the germline ends. The CDR3 totals 13 residues. The chain's CDR3 is CAWSVQGSETQYF. In DNA, the CDR3 is TGTGCCTGGAGTGTGCAGGGGTCGGAGACCCAGTACTTC.

The chain uses TRBV7-2 and TRBJ1-4; 8 bases are shared with TRBD1. The CDR3 extends over 15 amino acids. CDR1 and CDR2 (germline): SGHTA, FQGNSA. V shed 6 bases, J shed 7 bases, and the junction held 10 bases outside the gene matches. The CDR3 region is CASSSSGGWVEKLFF. Here the CDR3 DNA reads TGTGCCAGCAGTTCTTCAGGGGGCTGGGTTGAAAAACTGTTTTTT.

The chain uses TRBV4-2 and TRBJ2-1, with D tentatively TRBD2 (5 bases). V lost 1 base and J lost 8, with 12 bases in between. This CDR3 is built from 14 residues. CDR1 LGHNA and CDR2 YNFKEQ come from the germline V gene. The CDR3 nucleotides are TGTGCCAGCAGCCAAGCGGGAAATCTGCATGAGCAGTTCTTC. Amino acids: CASSQAGNLHEQFF.

The rearrangement uses TRBV6-6 and TRBJ2-7; D call uncertain. Trimming removed 0 bases at V and 7 bases at J, with 7 bases between. The CDR3 has 12 residues. Germline CDR1 and CDR2: MNHNY and SVGAGI (reference sequence). As DNA, the CDR3 is TGTGCCAGCAGTTACTCTCAGGAAGAGCAGTACTTC. It yields the protein CASSYSQEEQYF.

The DNA for the CDR3 is TGTGCCAGCAGTGAAGCGGTAGGAACAGGGTATGGCTACACCTTC. Protein sequence: CASSEAVGTGYGYTF. The rearrangement joins TRBV6-1 to TRBJ1-2; maybe TRBD1 (6 bases). Trimming took off 0 bases at V and 5 bases at J, with 13 bases between the two ends. The CDR3 spans 15 residues. The germline gives CDR1 MNHNS, CDR2 SASEGT.

V usage is TRBV30 and J usage is TRBJ1-2; 10 bases line up with TRBD1. Germline trimming cut 2 bases from V and 5 bases from J; bases unmatched to any gene: 14. This CDR3 comprises 17 residues. Germline-derived CDR1 and CDR2 are GTSNPN and SVGIG (reference sequence). The CDR3 region is CAWSLYTISDRGYGYTF. Here the CDR3 DNA reads TGTGCCTGGAGTCTGTATACGATCTCGGACAGGGGGTATGGCTACACCTTC.

V usage is TRBV30 and J usage is TRBJ2-1; 7 bases agree with TRBD1. CDR3 size: 14 residues. V was pared by 8 bases and J by 3 bases, with 10 bases of the junction left unmatched. The germline V gene encodes CDR1 GTSNPN and CDR2 SVGIG (reference sequence). Written as DNA, the CDR3 is TGTGCCCTGACATCTGACAGGGACTACAATGAGCAGTTCTTC. This codes for CALTSDRDYNEQFF.

The J gene is TRBJ2-1, the V gene TRBV12-5; maybe TRBD1 (5 bases). CDR3 length: 13 amino acids. Per germline, CDR1 LGHNT and CDR2 FRNRAP. V lost 2 bases and J lost 5, with 7 bases in between. The CDR3 coding sequence is TGTGCTAGTGGTTTGTGGGGCCACAATGAGCAGTTCTTC. Amino acids: CASGLWGHNEQFF.

The chain couples TRBV11-2 to TRBJ1-6; D is ambiguous. V was cut by 5 bases and J by 14 bases, with 19 bases left in between. Germline V gene sequence: CDR1 SGHAT, CDR2 FQNNGV. There are 14 residues in the CDR3. In DNA form, the CDR3 reads TGTGCCAGCAGCCTCCTTCCGACGGCCAGCGCCCTCCACTTT. Its protein is CASSLLPTASALHF.

This chain joins TRBV5-1 and TRBJ2-1, with D possibly being TRBD1 (6 bases). Germline assignment: CDR1 SGHRS and CDR2 YFSETQ. CDR3 length equals 16 residues. V was shortened by 2 bases and J by 5 bases, with 17 bases between the two germline ends. CDR3 in DNA: TGCGCCAGCAGCTTCGTCTCAGGGGCCACCGACAATGAGCAGTTCTTC. Translating it yields CASSFVSGATDNEQFF.

This chain links TRBV27 with TRBJ2-1, with 11 positions matching TRBD2. CDR3 length: 12 residues. Trimming cost V 6 bases and J 15 bases; bases outside gene matches: 7. Germline assignment: CDR1 MNHEY and CDR2 SMNVEV (reference sequence). The CDR3 protein is CASRQTSGSMFF. CDR3 nucleotide sequence: TGTGCCAGCAGACAAACTAGCGGGAGTATGTTCTTC.

This rearrangement joins TRBV13 to TRBJ2-7, with a tentative D call TRBD1 (6 bases). The CDR3 extends over 16 amino acids. Trimming removed 2 bases from V and 3 bases from J, with 17 bases in between. Germline CDR1 and CDR2: PRHDT and FYEKMQ (reference sequence). The chain's CDR3 is CASSLMWGRRVYEQYF. The CDR3 region has the DNA TGTGCCAGCAGCTTAATGTGGGGGCGGCGGGTCTACGAGCAGTACTTC.

The rearrangement uses TRBV7-2 and TRBJ1-5; D unclear. V was trimmed by 5 bases and J by 4 bases, leaving 12 bases between them. The CDR3 loop spans 14 amino acids. Germline V gives CDR1 SGHTA, CDR2 FQGNSA. As DNA, the CDR3 is TGTGCCAGCAGCCGTGTCGAGAGGAATCAGCCCCAGCATTTT. It yields the protein CASSRVERNQPQHF.

Remarks on this clone: At one of its ends the junction is not consistent with the germline gene, which may arise from a read error. The chain joins TRBV19 to TRBJ2-3, with D hard to call. The CDR3 sequence is 15 residues long. Germline V gene sequence: CDR1 LNHDA, CDR2 SQIVND (reference sequence). CDR3 nucleotide sequence: TGTGCCAGTAGTATAGATGGATTGGGCACAGATAAGCAGTATTTT. Translating it yields CASSIDGLGTDKQYF.

The chain is built from TRBV6-1 and TRBJ2-5; weak D call: TRBD1 (5 bases). Germline CDR1 reads MNHNS; CDR2 reads SASEGT. This CDR3 contains 15 residues. The ends were cut back, 4 bases at V and 4 bases at J, with 16 bases in the middle. CDR3 in amino acids: CASSVGLGLAETQYF. CDR3 DNA: TGTGCCAGCAGTGTGGGGCTGGGGCTTGCAGAGACCCAGTACTTC.

The chain couples TRBV19 to TRBJ1-6, with a possible D match to TRBD1 (5 bases). Germline V gene lookup returns CDR1 LNHDA and CDR2 SQIVND (reference sequence). V dropped 1 base and J dropped 7 bases, with 11 bases sitting between them. There are 15 residues in the CDR3. The chain's CDR3 is CASSIVLGVNSPLHF. The CDR3 DNA is TGTGCCAGTAGTATAGTATTAGGGGTCAATTCACCCCTCCACTTT.

The chain joins TRBV6-1 to TRBJ2-1; 13 bases fit TRBD2. The CDR3 runs to 14 residues. Looked up from germline, CDR1 is MNHNS and CDR2 is SASEGT. V dropped 4 bases and J dropped 10; count of bases not matched to a gene: 4. In DNA form, the CDR3 reads TGTGCCAGCAGTGTACTAGCGGGAGGGCCCGAGCAGTTCTTC. Translated: CASSVLAGGPEQFF.

Notes on this clone: At one boundary the junction diverges from the germline segment, which might be a read error. The same CDR3 arises from other DNA sequences in this sample as well. The V and J genes are TRBV30 and TRBJ2-7, with D perhaps matching TRBD2 (6 bases). The CDR3 has 12 residues. Germline V lookup: CDR1 GTSNPN, CDR2 SVGIG (reference sequence). CDR3 residues: CAWDRDFQKQYF. The CDR3 DNA reads TGTGCCTGGGACCGGGACTTCCAAAAGCAGTACTTT.

The rearrangement links TRBV29-1 to TRBJ1-2; 8 nucleotides match TRBD1. CDR3 size: 12 residues. CDR1 is SQVTM, CDR2 ANQGSEA, per germline. The V and J ends lost 6 bases and 12 bases, in that order; junction bases with no gene match: 12. The chain's CDR3 is CSVTVGQGVNTF. In nucleotides, the CDR3 is TGCAGCGTGACGGTAGGACAGGGAGTTAACACCTTC. Drawing the rest from reference TRBV29-1 and TRBJ1-2, the complete variable domain is SAVISQKPSRDICQRGTSLTIQCQVDSQVTMMFWYRQQPGQSLTLIATANQGSEATYESGFVIDKFPISRPNLTFSTLTVSNMSPEDSSIYLCSVTVGQGVNTFGSGTRLTVV.

The gene calls are TRBV29-1 and TRBJ2-2, with TRBD1 identical over 7 bases. The CDR3 covers 14 residues. The V and J ends lost 6 bases and 0 bases, in that order; junction bases with no gene match: 4. Germline CDR1 and CDR2: SQVTM and ANQGSEA. The chain's CDR3 is CSVHDRANTGELFF. The DNA of the CDR3 is TGCAGCGTGCACGACAGGGCGAACACCGGGGAGCTGTTTTTT.

The gene calls are TRBV6-6 and TRBJ1-4; tentative D call: TRBD1 (6 bases). V was pared by 4 bases and J by 9 bases, with 15 bases between. The CDR3 consists of 14 residues. Germline V lookup: CDR1 MNHNY, CDR2 SVGAGI (reference sequence). In DNA form, the CDR3 reads TGTGCCAGCAGTTCACGGGGGGCTGTGAAAAAACTGTTTTTT. Its protein product is CASSSRGAVKKLFF.

The chain couples TRBV6-1 to TRBJ1-5; 8 bases are shared with TRBD1. Germline lookup yields CDR1 MNHNS and CDR2 SASEGT. Trimming cost V 3 bases and J 7 bases; bases outside gene matches: 8. The CDR3 runs 15 residues. The CDR3 is CASSDGQGIVQPQHF. The CDR3 DNA is TGTGCCAGCAGTGATGGACAGGGTATCGTACAGCCCCAGCATTTT.

The chain employs TRBV13 and TRBJ1-6, with 10 bases aligning to TRBD1. CDR1 and CDR2 (germline): PRHDT, FYEKMQ (reference sequence). The CDR3 is made up of 16 amino acids. J gave up 7 bases and V 5 bases, and 8 bases lay outside the gene matches. The CDR3 sequence: CASSRDRGRGNSPLHF. The CDR3 region has the DNA TGTGCCAGCAGCCGTGACAGGGGGCGCGGGAATTCACCCCTCCACTTT. Full variable domain (remainder filled in from reference TRBV13 and TRBJ1-6): AAGVIQSPRHLIKEKRETATLKCYPIPRHDTVYWYQQGPGQDPQFLISFYEKMQSDKGSIPDRFSAQQFSDYHSELNMSSLELGDSALYFCASSRDRGRGNSPLHFGNGTRLTVT.

V is TRBV6-5 and J is TRBJ2-1; D possibly corresponds to TRBD1 (6 bases). Germline V CDR1 and CDR2: MNHEY, SVGAGI. The germline V and J ends were trimmed by 2 bases and 7 bases, with 15 bases remaining between them. This CDR3 has 15 amino acids. In DNA, the CDR3 is TGTGCCAGCAGTTACCTACAGGGTATTGGGAATGAGCAGTTCTTC. Translation gives CASSYLQGIGNEQFF.